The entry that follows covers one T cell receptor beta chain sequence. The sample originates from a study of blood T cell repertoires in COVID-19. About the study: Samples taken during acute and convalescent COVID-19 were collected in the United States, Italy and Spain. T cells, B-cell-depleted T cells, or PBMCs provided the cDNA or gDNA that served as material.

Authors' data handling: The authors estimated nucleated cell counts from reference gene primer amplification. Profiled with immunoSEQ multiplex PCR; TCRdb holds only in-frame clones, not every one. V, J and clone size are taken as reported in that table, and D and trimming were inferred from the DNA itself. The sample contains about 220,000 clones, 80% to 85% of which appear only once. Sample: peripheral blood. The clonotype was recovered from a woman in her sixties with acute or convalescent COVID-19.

CDR3 bases: TGCGCCAGCAGCTTGAATGGGCAGGGTTTCGAAAAACTGTTTTTT. Its translation: CASSLNGQGFEKLFF. V gene TRBV5-1 combines with J gene TRBJ1-4; TRBD1 might be the D (5 bases). CDR3 size: 15 residues. CDR1 is SGHRS, CDR2 YFSETQ, per germline. V lost 1 base and J 8 bases, leaving 15 bases between the germline ends.